The 21 T cell receptor beta chains reported below all come from one sample, sequenced in a study of shared clonotypes between healthy human individuals. The assay was immunoSEQ multiplex PCR, and TCRdb's table has in-frame clones only and misses some. In the table there are about 1 million clones, around 78% of which are singletons. The sample comprised memory CD4+ T cells from PBMCs. As to subset: CD45RA-negative fraction. The receptors originated from a man in his late teens or twenties in good health. Some clones in this sample may be carry-over from other donors' samples.

The rearrangement joins TRBV7-2 to TRBJ2-7; D gene ambiguous. Between the trimmed V and J ends, which lost 0 bases and 3 bases, there was a span of 12 bases. The CDR3 runs to 15 residues. CDR1 SGHTA and CDR2 FQGNSA come from the germline V gene. The CDR3, as DNA: TGTGCCAGCAGCTTAGCAAACTCTCCAAGCTACGAGCAGTACTTC. Translated, it gives CASSLANSPSYEQYF.

This clone was counted ten times or more. CDR3 DNA: TGTGCCAGCAGCTTACGGAGTCAGGGAGGTGAAAAACTGTTTTTT. This sequence encodes CASSLRSQGGEKLFF. This chain uses TRBV7-9 with TRBJ1-4, with D possibly matching TRBD1 (5 bases). V dropped 2 bases and J dropped 7 bases, with 14 bases sitting between them. Per germline, CDR1 SEHNR and CDR2 FQNEAQ (reference sequence). This CDR3 has 15 amino acids.

The V call is TRBV29-1, the J call TRBJ1-4, with D perhaps TRBD1 (5 bases). Germline CDR1 SQVTM, CDR2 ANQGSEA. The CDR3 runs 14 residues. With 6 bases removed from V and 2 bases from J, the gap between germline ends came to 13 bases. CDR3 region: CSVWDPGTNEKLFF. CDR3 in DNA: TGCAGCGTCTGGGACCCAGGGACTAATGAAAAACTGTTTTTT.

This clone was detected only a few times. The CDR3, as DNA: TGTGCCAGCTCACCGACAGGTTACTTCTCCTACGAGCAGTACTTC. Protein sequence: CASSPTGYFSYEQYF. The chain joins TRBV18 to TRBJ2-7; a weak D match, TRBD1 (6 bases). Per the germline V gene, CDR1 is KGHSH and CDR2 is LQKENI. This CDR3 comprises 15 residues. With 3 bases removed from V and 0 bases from J, the gap between germline ends came to 12 bases. The full variable domain, completed using reference TRBV18 and TRBJ2-7, is NAGVMQNPRHLVRRRGQEARLRCSPMKGHSHVYWYRQLPEEGLKFMVYLQKENIIDESGMPKERFSAEFPKEGPSILRIQQVVRGDSAAYFCASSPTGYFSYEQYFGPGTRLTVT.

This chain joins TRBV9 and TRBJ2-1; unclear D gene. CDR1 SGDLS and CDR2 YYNGEE come from the germline V gene. CDR3 size: 15 residues. The V and J ends lost 0 bases and 4 bases respectively, with 11 bases between them. The CDR3: CASSVGPTPYNEQFF. CDR3 bases: TGTGCCAGCAGCGTAGGACCCACACCTTACAATGAGCAGTTCTTC.

The V and J genes are TRBV7-8 and TRBJ1-1; a weak D match, TRBD1 (6 bases). The CDR3 is 13 amino acids. Looked up from germline, CDR1 is SGHVS and CDR2 is FQNEAQ. V was trimmed by 5 bases and J by 2 bases, leaving 9 bases between them. CDR3 sequence reads: CASSPGANTEAFF. CDR3 nucleotides: TGTGCCAGCAGCCCAGGGGCAAACACTGAAGCTTTCTTT. Based on the CDR3 plus reference TRBV7-8 and TRBJ1-1, the full variable domain is GAGVSQSPRYKVAKRGQDVALRCDPISGHVSLFWYQQALGQGPEFLTYFQNEAQLDKSGLPSDRFFAERPEGSVSTLKIQRTQQEDSAVYLCASSPGANTEAFFGQGTRLTVV.

The rearrangement joins TRBV6-1 to TRBJ2-2, with D uncertain. The V end was cut by 1 base, the J end by 3 bases, with 3 bases between. This CDR3 comprises 13 residues. Germline CDR1 MNHNS, CDR2 SASEGT. The CDR3 sequence is CASSEGDTGELFF. In nucleotides, the CDR3 is TGTGCCAGCAGTGAAGGGGACACCGGGGAGCTGTTTTTT.

The J gene is TRBJ2-7, the V gene TRBV6-1; D is undetermined. Trimming took off 7 bases at V and 5 bases at J, with 12 bases between the two ends. Germline lookup yields CDR1 MNHNS and CDR2 SASEGT. This CDR3 spans 12 amino acids. CDR3 bases: TGTGCCAGCAAACTCCGGTGGAACGAGCAGTACTTC. Translating gives CASKLRWNEQYF.

The chain joins TRBV7-8 to TRBJ1-2; D is ambiguous. CDR1 is SGHVS, CDR2 FQNEAQ, per germline. This CDR3 has 14 amino acids. The V and J ends lost 1 base and 5 bases respectively, with 11 bases between them. CDR3 sequence: CASSLVAGSYGYTF. CDR3 bases: TGTGCCAGCAGCTTAGTTGCCGGATCTTATGGCTACACCTTC.

This chain uses TRBV6-6 with TRBJ2-7; TRBD2 might be the D (5 bases). The V and J ends lost 0 bases and 5 bases respectively, with 17 bases between them. From germline, CDR1 is MNHNY and CDR2 SVGAGI (reference sequence). This CDR3 spans 16 amino acids. CDR3 coding DNA: TGTGCCAGCAGTTACTCGAGGGCTAGAAAACCCAACGAGCAGTACTTC. The encoded protein is CASSYSRARKPNEQYF.

This clone was counted a single time. For the CDR3, the DNA is TGTGCCAGCAGCCCGGGCAGGGGCCTCTCCTACGAGCAGTACTTC. It is translated as CASSPGRGLSYEQYF. This chain uses TRBV2 with TRBJ2-7; tentatively, D is TRBD1 (6 bases). V lost 6 bases, J lost 0 bases, and 15 bases lay in between. Germline V lookup: CDR1 SNHLY, CDR2 FYNNEI. This CDR3 contains 15 residues.

The chain couples TRBV5-1 to TRBJ2-3; 7 nucleotides align to TRBD1. Germline CDR1 is SGHRS and CDR2 is YFSETQ. V lost 4 bases, J lost 4 bases, and 6 bases stayed unmatched. The CDR3 has 14 residues. CDR3 sequence: CASSRTGVADTQYF. CDR3 DNA: TGCGCCAGCAGCAGAACAGGGGTGGCAGATACGCAGTATTTT.

This rearrangement joins TRBV28 to TRBJ2-7, with 11 bases lining up with TRBD1. The ends lost 5 bases at V and 3 bases at J; junction bases unmatched: 9. The germline V gene encodes CDR1 MDHEN and CDR2 SYDVKM. The CDR3 totals 16 residues. This CDR3 is CASSGQGASSFYEQYF. In DNA form, the CDR3 reads TGTGCCAGCAGTGGACAGGGGGCTAGTAGTTTCTACGAGCAGTACTTC.

The rearrangement links TRBV5-1 to TRBJ2-3; a possible D gene is TRBD2 (5 bases). Trimming pared 5 bases from V and 0 bases from J, leaving 10 bases between. Germline CDR1 reads SGHRS; CDR2 reads YFSETQ. CDR3 length: 14 residues. CDR3 amino acids: CASSERPSTDTQYF. In DNA form, the CDR3 reads TGCGCCAGCAGTGAGCGGCCTAGCACAGATACGCAGTATTTT.

The rearrangement uses TRBV5-4 and TRBJ2-1; no firm D call. The germline gives CDR1 SGHNT, CDR2 YYREEE (reference sequence). Trimming took 4 bases from V and 0 from J, leaving 5 bases between them. The CDR3 runs to 13 residues. The CDR3, as DNA: TGTGCCAGCAGCACGAGCTCCTACAATGAGCAGTTCTTC. It is translated as CASSTSSYNEQFF.

To note about this clone: Additional DNA sequences in this sample encode the identical CDR3. CDR3 in amino acids: CASSVVAGAYNEQFF. The CDR3 bases are TGTGCCAGCAGCGTAGTAGCGGGAGCTTACAATGAGCAGTTCTTC. The chain uses TRBV9 and TRBJ2-1; the match to TRBD2 covers 9 bases. The V and J ends lost 0 bases and 4 bases, in that order; junction bases with no gene match: 2. Germline CDR1 and CDR2: SGDLS and YYNGEE. This CDR3 contains 15 residues.

V usage is TRBV28 and J usage is TRBJ2-7; D unclear. This CDR3 has 16 amino acids. The germline V gene encodes CDR1 MDHEN and CDR2 SYDVKM. The ends were cut back, 3 bases at V and 2 bases at J, with 17 bases in the middle. CDR3 DNA sequence: TGTGCCAGCAGTTTTCCTTTGTCGGCGGCCGCCTACGAGCAGTACTTC. It translates to CASSFPLSAAAYEQYF.

J is TRBJ2-7 and V is TRBV7-8; 10 bases match TRBD1. V gave up 5 bases and J gave up 6 bases; unmatched junction bases: 10. Germline V lookup: CDR1 SGHVS, CDR2 FQNEAQ. The CDR3 length is 15 residues. The CDR3 DNA is TGTGCCAGCAGCATCCTCGGACAGGGGGTTGGCGAGCAGTACTTC. This codes for CASSILGQGVGEQYF.

J is TRBJ1-1 and V is TRBV28; TRBD1 matches at 9 bases. The junction had 8 bases not matched to a gene; V was cut back by 4 bases and J by 5 bases. This CDR3 spans 15 amino acids. CDR1 is MDHEN and CDR2 is SYDVKM in the germline V gene. CDR3 loop: CASSSGGQGGTEAFF. CDR3 sequence (DNA): TGTGCCAGCAGTTCGGGGGGACAGGGAGGGACTGAAGCTTTCTTT. Filled out from reference TRBV28 and TRBJ1-1, the complete variable domain reads DVKVTQSSRYLVKRTGEKVFLECVQDMDHENMFWYRQDPGLGLRLIYFSYDVKMKEKGDIPEGYSVSREKKERFSLILESASTNQTSMYLCASSSGGQGGTEAFFGQGTRLTVV.

This chain uses TRBV10-3 with TRBJ1-1; tentative D call: TRBD1 (6 bases). V was clipped by 11 bases and J by 1 base, with 17 bases between them. The CDR3 is 14 amino acids. Germline CDR1 is ENHRY and CDR2 is SYGVKD. This chain's CDR3 is CASAGAIQNTEAFF. The CDR3 bases are TGTGCCTCGGCGGGGGCCATCCAGAACACTGAAGCTTTCTTT.

V usage is TRBV4-2 and J usage is TRBJ1-2; possibly TRBD1 for D (6 bases). Trimming cost V 4 bases and J 4 bases, with 19 bases left between them. The CDR3 is 16 residues long. Germline values: CDR1 LGHNA, CDR2 YNFKEQ. DNA for the CDR3: TGTGCCAGCAGCCCAAACGGGGGGCTAGGAAGCTATGGCTACACCTTC. Encoded protein: CASSPNGGLGSYGYTF.